This T cell receptor beta chain appears in the sequencing data of a study of cytomegalovirus exposure and HLA in healthy donors. The PCR made use of 60 Vbeta and 13 Jbeta primers. Sequenced by immunoSEQ multiplex PCR; TCRdb stores in-frame clones only, minus some. The sample has some 150,000 clones; about 77% are singletons. The receptor comes from a woman between 45 and 65 years old in good health and CMV-seronegative. Sequencing used PBMCs.

The CDR3 protein is CASSLAGWREKLFF. The CDR3, as DNA: TGTGCCAGCAGCTTAGCAGGGTGGCGTGAAAAACTGTTTTTT. V and J are TRBV5-4 and TRBJ1-4; TRBD1 is a possible D gene (5 bases). The CDR3 has 14 residues. Between the trimmed V and J ends, which lost 2 bases and 7 bases, there was a span of 12 bases. Germline loops: CDR1 SGHNT, CDR2 YYREEE (reference sequence).